The present T cell receptor beta chain was sequenced within a study of T-cell memory formation after mild COVID-19 (dated by TCRdb to about 2021). Context from the whole study: Most TCR sequence clusters were specific to one of the two donors. Longitudinal TCRalpha and TCRbeta repertoire sequencing tracked T-cell clones expanding and contracting after mild COVID-19 in a couple of donors. Two young, previously healthy adult volunteers made up the cohort, one male and one female.

V is pared back by 0 bases and J by 9 bases, with 9 bases lying between the germline termini. Looking up the germline V gene yields CDR1 MNHEY and CDR2 SVGEGT. The CDR3 covers 14 residues, taking in both the cysteine and the phenylalanine. Just CDR3 DNA is preserved here, 42 bases in frame from base 1. Broad study findings and their caveats: The second-wave clones that peaked on day 37 were not confirmed to be SARS-CoV-2 specific. The detection of some responding clones in pre-infection memory suggests that pre-existing cross-reactive memory T cells joined the SARS-CoV-2 response. Clones contracting from day 15 to 85 had balanced CD4/CD8 phenotypes, while a second wave expanding from day 15 to 37 was biased towards CD4+. Contracting CD4+ clones were found mainly in CM and EM memory subsets, while CD8+ clones were enriched in EMRA. Only a couple of mild cases were covered in the study, and larger cohorts including severe cases with pre-infection samples were considered necessary.

TCRdb lists the instrument as Illumina NovaSeq 6000. TCRalpha and TCRbeta cDNA libraries were constructed by 5'RACE with constant-segment primers, with sample barcodes and unique molecular identifiers being introduced. RNA was extracted from every sample with Trizol reagent. Libraries were amplified in two PCR steps, with a second sample barcode and Illumina TruSeq adapters added in the second step. Libraries were sequenced on an Illumina NovaSeq with 2 x 150 bp paired-end reads. The authors' analysis ran thus. Demultiplexing of reads and collapsing into UMI-guided consensus sequences were performed with migec v1.2.7. Using mixcr v2.1.11, UMI consensuses were aligned to TRA and TRB V and J templates and then assembled into clonotypes. A clonotype was counted as expanded or contracted only if both edgeR and NoisET called the change significant, with noise models trained on biological replicates. For edgeR calls, the cutoffs were a false discovery rate-adjusted p below 0.01 and a log2 fold-change threshold of 1. PCA with hierarchical clustering of max-normalized trajectories of the 1000 most abundant clonotypes was used as exploratory dynamics analysis. Separately sequenced CD4+ and CD8+ repertoires were used to assign the CD4 or CD8 phenotype of responding clones. TCRdb handled the public reads itself, with Q25 trimming in fastp and clone calling in MiXCR, and kept productive beta chains. Each entry is one CDR3 protein sequence, shown with its most common DNA and genes. The V and J calls were determined by TCRdb, not by the authors. A total of around 300,000 distinct CDR3 sequences appear in this sample, roughly 18% of them only once. The top ten clonotypes cover about 21% of the sample.

Ficoll-Paque density gradient centrifugation was used to isolate PBMCs. In the case of this clonotype: What this receptor recognizes is not known. Base qualities are missing; no much larger clone stands one base away.

The rearranged chain carries TRBV6-2 or TRBV6-3 and TRBJ1-6; no confident D gene assignment can be made. The sample taken for sequencing was PBMCs or a T cell subset sorted from them (not recorded which). This sequence was found in a man aged 18-30 years who had mild COVID-19 (a few samples of this study predate the infection). The sample titles of this study are shuffled in the database, so cell type and time point are left out; the donor was told from shared clones. The DNA sequence is as follows: TGTGCCAGCAGTTACTCGGCAAAATTTTCACCCCTCCACTTT. This sequence encodes CASSYSAKFSPLHF.